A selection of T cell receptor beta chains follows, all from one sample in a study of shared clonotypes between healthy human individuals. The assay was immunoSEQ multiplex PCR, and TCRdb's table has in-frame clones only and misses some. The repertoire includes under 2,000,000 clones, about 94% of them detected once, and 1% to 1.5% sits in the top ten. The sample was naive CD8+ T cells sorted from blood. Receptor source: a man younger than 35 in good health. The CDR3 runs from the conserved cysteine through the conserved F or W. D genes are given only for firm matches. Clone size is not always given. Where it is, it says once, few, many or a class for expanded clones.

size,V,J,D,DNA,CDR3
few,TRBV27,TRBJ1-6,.,TGTGCCAGCAGCCCGGGGACATGGCCCCTCCACTTT,CASSPGTWPLHF
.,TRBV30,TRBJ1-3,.,TGTGCCTGGAAGGGACTTGAAGGTGGAAACACCATATATTTT,CAWKGLEGGNTIYF
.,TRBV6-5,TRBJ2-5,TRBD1,TGTGCCAGCACCTCCGGAGGACAGGGTGGCGAGACCCAGTACTTC,CASTSGGQGGETQYF
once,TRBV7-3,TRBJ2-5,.,TGTGCCAGCAGCTTAAGTAGCGGCTACCAAGAGACCCAGTACTTC,CASSLSSGYQETQYF
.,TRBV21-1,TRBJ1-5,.,TGTGCCAGCAGCCCTCGCTTTAAACCAAATCAGCCCCAGCATTTT,CASSPRFKPNQPQHF
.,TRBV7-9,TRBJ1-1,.,TGTGCCAGCAGCTTATTTGGGGAGTCGGACACTGAAGCTTTCTTT,CASSLFGESDTEAFF
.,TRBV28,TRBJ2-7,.,TGTGCCAGCACCCCAGAAAACTCCTACGAGCAGTACTTC,CASTPENSYEQYF
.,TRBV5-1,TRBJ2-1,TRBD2,TGCGCCAGCAGCTGGACTAGCGGGAGGGTAGATGAGCAGTTCTTC,CASSWTSGRVDEQFF
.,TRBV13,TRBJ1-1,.,TGTGCCAGCAGCTCCGGGAGCGGGGAAGCTTTCTTT,CASSSGSGEAFF
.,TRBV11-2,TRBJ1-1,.,TGTGCCAGCAGCTTCCTGGAAAGTGCTGAAGCTTTCTTT,CASSFLESAEAFF
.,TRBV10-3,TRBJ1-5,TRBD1,TGTGCCAAGACAGGGACCGTGAATCAGCCCCAGCATTTT,CAKTGTVNQPQHF
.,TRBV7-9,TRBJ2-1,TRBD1,TGTGCCAGCAGCTCGGGACAGGGGCGGGATGAGCAGTTCTTC,CASSSGQGRDEQFF
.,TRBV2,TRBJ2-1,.,TGTGCCAGCATAGGAGGGAGCAATGAGCAGTTCTTC,CASIGGSNEQFF
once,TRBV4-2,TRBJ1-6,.,TGTGCCAGCAGCCAAGATCTGGGGGATTTGAATTCACCCCTCCACTTT,CASSQDLGDLNSPLHF
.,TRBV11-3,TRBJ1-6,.,TGTGCCAGCAGCTTAGATAATTTTGGGTGGGGGTATCATTCACCCCTCCACTTT,CASSLDNFGWGYHSPLHF
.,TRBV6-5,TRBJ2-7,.,TGTGCCAGCAGTTACTTGGGGGGCTACGAGCAGTACTTC,CASSYLGGYEQYF
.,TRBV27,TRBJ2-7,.,TGTGCCAGCAGTTTTGGTCAGGGTCCCTACGAGCAGTACTTC,CASSFGQGPYEQYF
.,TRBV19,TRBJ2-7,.,TGTGCCAGTAGTATAGATTGGGGCCCCATCCCGTACGAGCAGTACTTC,CASSIDWGPIPYEQYF
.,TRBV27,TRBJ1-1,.,TGTGCCAGCAGTTTAGGGAGCGACTTCACTGAAGCTTTCTTT,CASSLGSDFTEAFF
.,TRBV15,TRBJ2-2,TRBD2,TGTGCCACCAGCCCCCGGAGCCGGGGGGGCCTAACCGGGGAGCTGTTTTTT,CATSPRSRGGLTGELFF